The 6 T cell receptor beta chains in this list originate from one sample, sequenced in a study of cytomegalovirus exposure and HLA in healthy donors. The PCR was carried out with 60 Vbeta primers and 13 Jbeta primers. Libraries were prepared by immunoSEQ multiplex PCR; TCRdb keeps only in-frame clonotypes and omits some of them. Of about 140,000 clones in the sample, 80% were seen once. The sequencing input was PBMCs. The receptors originated from a male donor in good health and CMV-seronegative.

The genes are TRBV9 and TRBJ1-3; D not certain. Trimming shortened V by 0 bases and J by 0 bases, and 13 bases separated the two germline ends. The CDR3 totals 17 residues. CDR1 SGDLS and CDR2 YYNGEE come from the germline V gene. CDR3 loop: CASSVEPPRSSGNTIYF. For the CDR3, the DNA is TGTGCCAGCAGCGTAGAGCCCCCAAGGAGCTCTGGAAACACCATATATTTT.

The rearrangement uses TRBV9 and TRBJ2-5; tentatively, D is TRBD1 (6 bases). Germline CDR1 is SGDLS and CDR2 is YYNGEE. CDR3 size: 15 residues. Deletions cut 4 bases from V and 5 bases from J, with 18 bases between. CDR3 in amino acids: CASSLRDNPGETQYF. In nucleotides, the CDR3 is TGTGCCAGCAGCCTCCGGGACAACCCGGGGGAGACCCAGTACTTC. The full variable domain, rest sourced from reference TRBV9 and TRBJ2-5, is DSGVTQTPKHLITATGQRVTLRCSPRSGDLSVYWYQQSLDQGLQFLIQYYNGEERAKGNILERFSAQQFPDLHSELNLSSLELGDSALYFCASSLRDNPGETQYFGPGTRLLVL.

The rearrangement links TRBV29-1 to TRBJ2-1; 13 bases agree with TRBD2. The CDR3 is 14 amino acids. Germline V gene lookup returns CDR1 SQVTM and CDR2 ANQGSEA. The V gene end was trimmed by 4 bases and the J gene end by 6 bases; junction bases not matched to a gene: 3. The CDR3 DNA reads TGCAGCGTTGGACTAGCGGGGGGCTTCAATGAGCAGTTCTTC. Translated: CSVGLAGGFNEQFF.

The rearrangement uses TRBV7-2 and TRBJ1-6; D uncertain. The CDR3 extends over 13 amino acids. Germline loops: CDR1 SGHTA, CDR2 FQGNSA. Trimming took 11 bases from V and 9 from J, leaving 17 bases between them. The CDR3 region is CAVRGLIGSPLHF. In DNA form, the CDR3 reads TGTGCCGTACGAGGGTTAATTGGTTCACCCCTCCACTTT.

The chain has TRBV5-1 and TRBJ2-5, with D possibly TRBD2 on 6 matching bases. The CDR3 length is 15 residues. Per the germline V gene, CDR1 is SGHRS and CDR2 is YFSETQ. The V end lost 0 bases, the J end lost 2 bases, and 11 bases lay between the germline ends. CDR3 DNA: TGCGCCAGCAGCTTGGTTGGTAGCGGTCAAGAGACCCAGTACTTC. Its protein is CASSLVGSGQETQYF.

The chain couples TRBV5-1 to TRBJ2-3, with TRBD2 matching 14 bases. Germline lookup yields CDR1 SGHRS and CDR2 YFSETQ. Germline trimming cut 4 bases from V and 4 bases from J; bases unmatched to any gene: 5. This CDR3 contains 16 residues. CDR3 amino acids: CASSAGTSGGADTQYF. CDR3 bases: TGCGCCAGCAGCGCCGGGACTAGCGGGGGCGCAGATACGCAGTATTTT.